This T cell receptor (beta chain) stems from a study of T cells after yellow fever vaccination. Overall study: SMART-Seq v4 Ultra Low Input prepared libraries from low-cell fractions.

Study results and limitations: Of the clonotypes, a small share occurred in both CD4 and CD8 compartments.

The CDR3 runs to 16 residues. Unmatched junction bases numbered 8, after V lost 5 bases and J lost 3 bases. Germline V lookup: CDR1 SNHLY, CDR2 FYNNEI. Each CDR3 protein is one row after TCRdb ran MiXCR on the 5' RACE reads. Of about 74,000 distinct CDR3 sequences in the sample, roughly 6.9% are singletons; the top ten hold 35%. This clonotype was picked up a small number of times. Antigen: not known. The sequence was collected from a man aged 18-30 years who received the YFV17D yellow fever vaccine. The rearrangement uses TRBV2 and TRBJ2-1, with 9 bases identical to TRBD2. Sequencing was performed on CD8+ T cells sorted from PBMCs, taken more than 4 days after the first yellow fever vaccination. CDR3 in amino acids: CASSRLAEVIYNEQFF. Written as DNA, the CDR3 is TGTGCCAGCAGTCGACTAGCGGAGGTTATCTACAATGAGCAGTTCTTC.